This T cell receptor (beta chain) was found in a study of cytomegalovirus exposure and HLA in healthy donors. Study-level information: Ancestry clustering placed 70% to 85% of 300 to 400 genotyped donors in the Caucasian-associated cluster.

A multiplex PCR was run with 60 Vbeta primers and 13 Jbeta primers. Profiling relied on immunoSEQ multiplex PCR, and the TCRdb table lists in-frame clones only, not all of them. Here the sample spans roughly 180,000 clones, about 80% being singletons. This clone was counted only a few times. Its antigen is as yet unknown. In germline, CDR1 is SGHKS, CDR2 YYEKEE (reference sequence). Trimming took 4 bases from V and 0 from J, leaving 8 bases between them. There are 14 residues in the CDR3. Study observations and caveats: When a later analysis compared HLA-associated TCR beta chains with equally common others, the HLA-associated chains turned out to be more clonally expanded and to have lower generation probabilities. The only immune exposure information that was available was CMV serostatus. Sequence variants that were highly shared formed a cluster that was likely a sequencing artifact.

The sample consisted of PBMCs. This chain links TRBV5-5 with TRBJ1-5; no definite D call. The receptor was derived from a woman in her thirties in good health and CMV-seronegative. The DNA of the CDR3 is TGTGCCAGCAGCCGCACCTATAGCAATCAGCCCCAGCATTTT. It codes for CASSRTYSNQPQHF.